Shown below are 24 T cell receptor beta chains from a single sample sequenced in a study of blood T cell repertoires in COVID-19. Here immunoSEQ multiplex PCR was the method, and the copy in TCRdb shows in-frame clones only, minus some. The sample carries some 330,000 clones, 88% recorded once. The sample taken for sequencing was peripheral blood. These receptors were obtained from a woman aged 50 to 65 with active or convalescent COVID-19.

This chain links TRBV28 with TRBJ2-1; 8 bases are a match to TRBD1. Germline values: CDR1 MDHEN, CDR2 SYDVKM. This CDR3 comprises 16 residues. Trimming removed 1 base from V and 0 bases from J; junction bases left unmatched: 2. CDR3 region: CASSLSGGNSYNEQFF. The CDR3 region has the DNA TGTGCCAGCAGTTTATCAGGGGGCAACTCCTACAATGAGCAGTTCTTC.

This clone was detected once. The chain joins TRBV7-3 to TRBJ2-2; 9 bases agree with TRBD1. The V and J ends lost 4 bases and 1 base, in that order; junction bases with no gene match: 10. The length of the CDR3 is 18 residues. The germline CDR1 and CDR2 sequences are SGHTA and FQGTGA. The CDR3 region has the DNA TGTGCCAGCAGCTCACACCCCGGGACAGGGCTGAACACCGGGGAGCTGTTTTTT. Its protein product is CASSSHPGTGLNTGELFF. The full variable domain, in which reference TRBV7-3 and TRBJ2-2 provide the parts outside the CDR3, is GAGVSQTPSNKVTEKGKYVELRCDPISGHTALYWYRQSLGQGPEFLIYFQGTGAADDSGLPNDRFFAVRPEGSVSTLKIQRTERGDSAVYLCASSSHPGTGLNTGELFFGEGSRLTVL.

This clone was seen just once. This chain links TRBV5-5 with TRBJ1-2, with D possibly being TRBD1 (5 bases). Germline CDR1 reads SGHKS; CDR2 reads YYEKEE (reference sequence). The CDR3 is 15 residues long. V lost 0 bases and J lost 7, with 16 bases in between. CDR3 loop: CASSLGRGRDLGYTF. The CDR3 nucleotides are TGTGCCAGCAGCTTGGGGCGGGGCCGGGATCTTGGCTACACCTTC.

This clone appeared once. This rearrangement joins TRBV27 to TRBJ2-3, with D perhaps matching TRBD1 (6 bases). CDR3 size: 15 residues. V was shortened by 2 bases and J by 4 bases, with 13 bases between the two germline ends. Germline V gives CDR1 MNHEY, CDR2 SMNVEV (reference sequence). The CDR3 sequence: CASSLRRDISDTQYF. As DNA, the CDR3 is TGTGCCAGCAGTTTACGTAGGGACATATCAGATACGCAGTATTTT.

The CDR3 protein is CASSQGSHRLAGGYEQYF. CDR3 bases: TGTGCCAGCAGCCAAGGAAGCCATCGACTAGCGGGAGGATACGAGCAGTACTTC. This chain connects TRBV3-1 (or the pseudogene TRBV3-2) to TRBJ2-7, with TRBD2 matching over 13 bases. CDR1 is LGHDT and CDR2 is YNNKEL in the germline V gene (reference sequence). The CDR3 loop spans 18 amino acids. V lost 1 base to trimming and J lost 4 bases; unmatched junction nucleotides: 10.

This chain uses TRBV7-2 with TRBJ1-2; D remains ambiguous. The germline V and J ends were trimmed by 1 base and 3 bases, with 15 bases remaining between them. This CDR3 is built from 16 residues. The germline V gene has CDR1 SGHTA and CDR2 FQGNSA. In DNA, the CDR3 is TGTGCCAGCAGCTTAGGGCGGGCCATCCCGGACTATGGCTACACCTTC. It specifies CASSLGRAIPDYGYTF. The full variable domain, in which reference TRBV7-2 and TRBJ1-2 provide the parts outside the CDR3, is GAGVSQSPSNKVTEKGKDVELRCDPISGHTALYWYRQSLGQGLEFLIYFQGNSAPDKSGLPSDRFSAERTGGSVSTLTIQRTQQEDSAVYLCASSLGRAIPDYGYTFGSGTRLTVV.

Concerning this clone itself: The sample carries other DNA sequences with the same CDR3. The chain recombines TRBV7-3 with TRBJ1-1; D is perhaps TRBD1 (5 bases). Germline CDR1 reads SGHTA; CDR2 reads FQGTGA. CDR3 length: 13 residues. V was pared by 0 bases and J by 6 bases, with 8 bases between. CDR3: CASSLTATAEAFF. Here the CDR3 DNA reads TGTGCCAGCAGCTTAACCGCGACAGCTGAAGCTTTCTTT.

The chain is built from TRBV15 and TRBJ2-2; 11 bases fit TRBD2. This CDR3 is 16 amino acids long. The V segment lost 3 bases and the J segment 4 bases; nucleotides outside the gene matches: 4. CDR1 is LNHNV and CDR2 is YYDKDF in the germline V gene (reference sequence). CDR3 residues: CATSSSGGASTGELFF. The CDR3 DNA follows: TGTGCCACCAGCAGTAGCGGGGGGGCCTCCACCGGGGAGCTGTTTTTT.

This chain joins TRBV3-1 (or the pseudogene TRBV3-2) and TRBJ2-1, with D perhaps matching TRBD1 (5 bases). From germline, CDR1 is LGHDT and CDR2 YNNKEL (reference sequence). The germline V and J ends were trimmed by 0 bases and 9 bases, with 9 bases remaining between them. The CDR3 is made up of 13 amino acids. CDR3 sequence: CASSQDRQGEQFF. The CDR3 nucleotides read TGTGCCAGCAGCCAAGATCGGCAGGGTGAGCAGTTCTTC.

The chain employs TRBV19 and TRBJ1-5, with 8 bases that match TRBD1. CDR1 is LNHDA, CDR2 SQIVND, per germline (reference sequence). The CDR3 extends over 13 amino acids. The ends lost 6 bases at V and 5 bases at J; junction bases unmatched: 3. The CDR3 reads CASRTGADQPQHF. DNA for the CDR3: TGTGCCAGTAGGACAGGGGCGGATCAGCCCCAGCATTTT.

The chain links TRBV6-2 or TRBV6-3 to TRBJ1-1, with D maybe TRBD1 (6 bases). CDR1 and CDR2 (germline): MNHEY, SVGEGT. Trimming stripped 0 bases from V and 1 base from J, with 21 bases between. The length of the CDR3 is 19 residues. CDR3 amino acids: CASSYSYDFPLQGNTEAFF. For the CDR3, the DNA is TGTGCCAGCAGTTACTCGTACGATTTTCCGCTACAGGGGAACACTGAAGCTTTCTTT.

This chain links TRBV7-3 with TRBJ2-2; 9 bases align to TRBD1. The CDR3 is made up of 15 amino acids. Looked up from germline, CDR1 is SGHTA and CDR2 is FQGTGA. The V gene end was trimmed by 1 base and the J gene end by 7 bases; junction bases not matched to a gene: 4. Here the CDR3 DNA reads TGTGCCAGCAGCTTAATTACAGGGGGCATCGGGGAGCTGTTTTTT. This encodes CASSLITGGIGELFF. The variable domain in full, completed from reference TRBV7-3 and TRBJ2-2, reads GAGVSQTPSNKVTEKGKYVELRCDPISGHTALYWYRQSLGQGPEFLIYFQGTGAADDSGLPNDRFFAVRPEGSVSTLKIQRTERGDSAVYLCASSLITGGIGELFFGEGSRLTVL.

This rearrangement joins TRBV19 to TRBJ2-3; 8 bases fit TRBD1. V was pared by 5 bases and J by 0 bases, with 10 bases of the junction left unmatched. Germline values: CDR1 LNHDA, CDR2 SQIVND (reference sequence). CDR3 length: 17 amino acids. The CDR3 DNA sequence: TGTGCCAGTAGTTATCAGGTCGACAGGGGAAGCACAGATACGCAGTATTTT. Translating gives CASSYQVDRGSTDTQYF.

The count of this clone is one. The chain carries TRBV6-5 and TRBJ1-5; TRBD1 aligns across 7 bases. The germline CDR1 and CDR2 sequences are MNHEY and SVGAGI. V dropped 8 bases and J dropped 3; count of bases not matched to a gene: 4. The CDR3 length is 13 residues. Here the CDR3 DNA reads TGTGCCAGCCGGACAGGCAACAATCAGCCCCAGCATTTT. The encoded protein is CASRTGNNQPQHF.

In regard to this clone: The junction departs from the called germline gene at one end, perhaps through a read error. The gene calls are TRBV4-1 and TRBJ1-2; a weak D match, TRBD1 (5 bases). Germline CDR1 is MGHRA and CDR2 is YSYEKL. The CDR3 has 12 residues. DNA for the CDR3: TGCGCCAGCAGCCAAGAGGTGGGGGGTCTCTTCTTC. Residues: CASSQEVGGLFF.

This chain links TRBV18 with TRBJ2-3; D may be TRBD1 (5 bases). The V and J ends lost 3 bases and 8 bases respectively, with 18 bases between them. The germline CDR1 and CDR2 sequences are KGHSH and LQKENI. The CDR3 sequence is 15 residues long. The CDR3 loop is CASSPRTKGDGTQYF. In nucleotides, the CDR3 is TGTGCCAGCTCACCTAGGACAAAGGGCGACGGTACGCAGTATTTT.

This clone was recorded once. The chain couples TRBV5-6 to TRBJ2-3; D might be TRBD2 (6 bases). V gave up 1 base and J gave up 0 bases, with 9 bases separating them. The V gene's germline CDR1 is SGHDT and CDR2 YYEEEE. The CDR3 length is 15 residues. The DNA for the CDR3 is TGTGCCAGCAGCTTGAGGGCGGGGAGCACAGATACGCAGTATTTT. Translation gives CASSLRAGSTDTQYF.

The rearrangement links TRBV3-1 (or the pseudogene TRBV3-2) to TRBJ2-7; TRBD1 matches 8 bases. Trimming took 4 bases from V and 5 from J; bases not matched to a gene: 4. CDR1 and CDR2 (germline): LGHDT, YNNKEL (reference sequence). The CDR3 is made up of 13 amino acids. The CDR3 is CASSLYRGDEQYF. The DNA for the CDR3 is TGTGCCAGCAGCCTTTACAGGGGGGACGAGCAGTACTTC.

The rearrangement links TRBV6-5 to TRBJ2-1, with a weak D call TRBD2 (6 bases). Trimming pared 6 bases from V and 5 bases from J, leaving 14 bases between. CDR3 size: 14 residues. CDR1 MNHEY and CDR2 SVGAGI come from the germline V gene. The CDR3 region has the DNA TGTGCCAGCAGCCTACCTGGGAGGCACAATGAGCAGTTCTTC. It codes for CASSLPGRHNEQFF.

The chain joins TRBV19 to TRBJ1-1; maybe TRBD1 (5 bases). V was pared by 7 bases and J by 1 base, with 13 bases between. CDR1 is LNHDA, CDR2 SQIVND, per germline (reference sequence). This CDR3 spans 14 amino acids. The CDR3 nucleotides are TGTGCCAGTAAGGGGAGGTACCCGAACACTGAAGCTTTCTTT. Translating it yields CASKGRYPNTEAFF. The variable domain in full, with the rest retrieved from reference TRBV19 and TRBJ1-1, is DGGITQSPKYLFRKEGQNVTLSCEQNLNHDAMYWYRQDPGQGLRLIYYSQIVNDFQKGDIAEGYSVSREKKESFPLTVTSAQKNPTAFYLCASKGRYPNTEAFFGQGTRLTVV.

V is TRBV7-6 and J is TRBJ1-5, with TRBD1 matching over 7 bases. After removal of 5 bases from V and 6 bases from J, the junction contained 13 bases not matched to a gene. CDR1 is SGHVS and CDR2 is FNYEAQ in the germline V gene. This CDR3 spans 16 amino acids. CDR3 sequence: CASSPTDREDRQPQHF. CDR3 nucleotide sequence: TGTGCCAGCAGCCCCACTGACAGGGAGGATCGTCAGCCCCAGCATTTT.

The CDR3 nucleotides read TGCGCCAGCAGCAGGCCCTCCTACGAGCAGTACTTC. It codes for CASSRPSYEQYF. The chain recombines TRBV10-2 with TRBJ2-7, with D hard to call. Germline V lookup: CDR1 WSHSY, CDR2 SAAADI. V was pared by 6 bases and J by 0 bases, with 6 bases between. The CDR3 runs 12 residues.

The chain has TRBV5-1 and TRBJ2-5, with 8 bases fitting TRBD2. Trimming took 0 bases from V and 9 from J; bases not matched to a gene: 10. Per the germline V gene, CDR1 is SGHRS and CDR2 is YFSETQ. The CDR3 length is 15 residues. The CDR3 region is CASSLELAGAGAQYF. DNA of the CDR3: TGCGCCAGCAGCTTGGAGCTAGCGGGTGCAGGGGCCCAGTACTTC.

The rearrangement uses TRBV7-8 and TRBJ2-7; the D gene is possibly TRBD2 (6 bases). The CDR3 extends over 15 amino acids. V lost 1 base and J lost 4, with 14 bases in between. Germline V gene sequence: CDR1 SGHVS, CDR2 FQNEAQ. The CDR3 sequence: CASSLVSPSVYEQYF. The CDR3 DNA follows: TGTGCCAGCAGCTTAGTATCCCCTAGCGTTTACGAGCAGTACTTC.